A selection of T cell receptor beta chains follows, all from one sample in a study of cytomegalovirus exposure and HLA in healthy donors. This table comes from immunoSEQ multiplex PCR, and its TCRdb copy is limited to in-frame clones, with some not included. Among approximately 140,000 clones listed, roughly 66% were seen once. Sequencing was performed on PBMCs. These receptors came from a woman younger than 30 in good health and CMV-seronegative. Each CDR3 is given with its conserved first and last residue. D genes are given only for firm matches. The size entry is marked missing in some rows and otherwise reads once, few, many or a size class.

clone_size d_call j_call v_call cdr3_aa cdr3_nt
once TRBD1 TRBJ1-6 TRBV10-3 CATEDRGLTSYNSPLHF TGTGCCACCGAAGACAGGGGGCTAACCTCCTATAATTCACCCCTCCACTTT
NA NA TRBJ1-2 TRBV29-1 CSVSEQNYGYTF TGCAGCGTTTCTGAACAGAACTATGGCTACACCTTC
NA TRBD2 TRBJ2-3 TRBV5-1 CASSVGAGGMDTQYF TGCGCCAGCAGCGTAGGAGCGGGGGGCATGGATACGCAGTATTTT
NA TRBD1 TRBJ2-2 TRBV14 CASSPDRASGELFF TGTGCCAGCAGCCCGGACAGGGCATCCGGGGAGCTGTTTTTT
NA TRBD1 TRBJ2-3 TRBV29-1 CSVVDRVRTDTQYF TGCAGCGTAGTGGACAGGGTTCGGACAGATACGCAGTATTTT
NA NA TRBJ2-2 TRBV9 CASSVASSGVFTGELFF TGTGCCAGCAGCGTAGCAAGCTCGGGAGTGTTTACCGGGGAGCTGTTTTTT
once NA TRBJ1-2 TRBV28 CASSSPAGAYGYTF TGTGCCAGCAGTTCCCCAGCAGGGGCCTATGGCTACACCTTC
NA TRBD2 TRBJ2-3 TRBV19 CASSIDPFLAGEGADTQYF TGTGCCAGTAGTATAGATCCTTTTCTAGCGGGGGAGGGGGCAGATACGCAGTATTTT
NA NA TRBJ2-1 TRBV10-3 CAISESTGEQFF TGTGCCATCAGTGAGTCCACAGGTGAGCAGTTCTTC
NA NA TRBJ1-6 TRBV5-5 CASSLSVFNSPLHF TGTGCCAGCAGCTTGTCGGTTTTTAATTCACCCCTCCACTTT
NA NA TRBJ2-4 TRBV4-3 CASSRQTDVAKNIQYF TGCGCCAGCAGCCGGCAGACAGACGTAGCCAAAAACATTCAGTACTTC
NA NA TRBJ2-3 TRBV27 CASSPRLERRDTDTQYF TGTGCCAGCAGTCCCCGACTAGAGAGGAGGGACACAGATACGCAGTATTTT
NA NA TRBJ2-1 TRBV10-1 CASSGRGNEQFF TGCGCCAGCAGTGGGAGAGGGAATGAGCAGTTCTTC
few NA TRBJ1-1 TRBV10-3 CAISEGEGNTEAFF TGTGCCATCAGTGAGGGAGAAGGGAACACTGAAGCTTTCTTT
few TRBD1 TRBJ2-7 TRBV5-1 CASSQGQGVCCASGEQYF TGCGCCAGCAGCCAGGGACAGGGAGTGTGTTGTGCCTCTGGGGAGCAGTACTTC
few NA TRBJ2-1 TRBV14 CASSQDWGHEQFF TGTGCCAGCAGCCAAGATTGGGGGCATGAGCAGTTCTTC
NA NA TRBJ2-3 TRBV18 CASSPPYRPRGTDTQYF TGTGCCAGCTCACCCCCGTACCGGCCCAGGGGCACAGATACGCAGTATTTT
NA NA TRBJ2-2 TRBV7-7 CASSQGQSNTGELFF TGTGCCAGCAGCCAAGGACAGTCGAACACCGGGGAGCTGTTTTTT